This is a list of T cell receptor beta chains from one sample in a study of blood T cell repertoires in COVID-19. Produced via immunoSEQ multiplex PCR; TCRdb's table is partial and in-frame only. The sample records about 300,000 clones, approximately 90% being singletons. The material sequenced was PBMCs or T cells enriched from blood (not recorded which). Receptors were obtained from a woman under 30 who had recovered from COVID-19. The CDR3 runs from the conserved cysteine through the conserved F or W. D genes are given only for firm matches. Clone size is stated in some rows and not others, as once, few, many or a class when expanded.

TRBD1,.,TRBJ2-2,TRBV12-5,TGTGCTAGTGGTTTGGTAGGGGGCCACACCGGGGAGCTGTTTTTT,CASGLVGGHTGELFF
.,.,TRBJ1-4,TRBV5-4,TGTGCCAGCAGCTTGGGAGGGGGTGGCGAAAAACTGTTTTTT,CASSLGGGGEKLFF
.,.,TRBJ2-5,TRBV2,TGTGCCAGCACGGAGCAGGGCACGAAACAAGAGACCCAGTACTTC,CASTEQGTKQETQYF
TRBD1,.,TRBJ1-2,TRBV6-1,TGTGCCAGCAGTGAAGCGCTGGGACAGGGATTCGGAGGCTACACCTTC,CASSEALGQGFGGYTF
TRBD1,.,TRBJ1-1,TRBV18,TGTGCCAGCTCACCAATACGGACAGGCGAGAACACTGAAGCTTTCTTT,CASSPIRTGENTEAFF
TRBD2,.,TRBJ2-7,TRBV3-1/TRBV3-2,TGTGCCAGCAGCCCTCTAGCGGGAGCGGCCTACGAGCAGTACTTC,CASSPLAGAAYEQYF
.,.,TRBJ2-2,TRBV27,TGTGCCAGCAATCCCGGGACAACCTTAGGGAACACCGGGGAGCTGTTTTTT,CASNPGTTLGNTGELFF
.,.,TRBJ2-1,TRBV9,TGTGCCAGCAGCGTAGGACAGAGTAACTACAATGAGCAGTTCTTC,CASSVGQSNYNEQFF
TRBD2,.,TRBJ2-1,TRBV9,TGTGCCAGCAGCGTAGGACTAGCGGGTCACGGGGTTAACTACAATGAGCAGTTCTTC,CASSVGLAGHGVNYNEQFF
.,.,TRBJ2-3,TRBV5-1,TGCGCCAGCAGCGGGGCAGGTTTTGGCACAGATACGCAGTATTTT,CASSGAGFGTDTQYF
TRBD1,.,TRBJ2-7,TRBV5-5,TGTGCCAGCAGCTTTCTGGCGGGACAGGGGTTCTCCTACGAGCAGTACTTC,CASSFLAGQGFSYEQYF
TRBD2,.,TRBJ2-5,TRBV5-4,TGTGCCAGCAGCTCGAGCGGGGCAAAAGAGACCCAGTACTTC,CASSSSGAKETQYF
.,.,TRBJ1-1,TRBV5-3,TGTGCCAGAAGCTTACGGGTCCCCCAAATCAACACTGAAGCTTTCTTT,CARSLRVPQINTEAFF
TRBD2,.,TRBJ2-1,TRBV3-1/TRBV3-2,TGTGCCAGCAGCCGACTACTAGCGGGAGTTCACAATGAGCAGTTCTTC,CASSRLLAGVHNEQFF
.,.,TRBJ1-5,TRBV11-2,TGTGCCAGCAGCTCGGGACACTGGCAGCCCCAGCATTTT,CASSSGHWQPQHF
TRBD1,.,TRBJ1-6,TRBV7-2,TGTGCCAGCAGCTTGGGACCGGGACAGCTATATAATTCACCCCTCCACTTT,CASSLGPGQLYNSPLHF
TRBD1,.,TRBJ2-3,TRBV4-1,TGCGCCAGCAGCCAGAACCAACAGGGGGCGGCAGATACGCAGTATTTT,CASSQNQQGAADTQYF
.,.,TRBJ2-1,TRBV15,TGTGCCACCAGGTCCTTGTCCGGGAAGGACTACAATGAGCAGTTCTTC,CATRSLSGKDYNEQFF
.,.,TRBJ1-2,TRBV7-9,TGTGCCAGCAGTCCAGGAGGCAATGGCTACACCTTC,CASSPGGNGYTF
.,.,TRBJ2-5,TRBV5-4,TGTGCCAGCAGCCCGGCCGGGGCAGGGGATCAAGAGACCCAGTACTTC,CASSPAGAGDQETQYF
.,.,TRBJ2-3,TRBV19,TGTGCCAGTAGTAACATACCGCAGGGGAGCACAGATACGCAGTATTTT,CASSNIPQGSTDTQYF
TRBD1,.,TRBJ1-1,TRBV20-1,TGCAGTGCAAAGGGGGCTTCTGAAGCTTTCTTT,CSAKGASEAFF
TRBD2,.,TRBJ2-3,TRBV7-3,TGTGCCAGCAGCCCGGGGACTAGCGGGAGTACAGATACGCAGTATTTT,CASSPGTSGSTDTQYF
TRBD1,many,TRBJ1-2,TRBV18,TGTGCCAGCTCACCCAGGGACAGGTCCTTCTATGGCTACACCTTC,CASSPRDRSFYGYTF
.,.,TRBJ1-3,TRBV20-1,TGCAGTGCTAGTGAGCAGGCCGAACACACCATATATTTT,CSASEQAEHTIYF
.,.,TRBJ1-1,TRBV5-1,TGCGCCAGCAGGGGGCCGCATAACACTGAAGCTTTCTTT,CASRGPHNTEAFF
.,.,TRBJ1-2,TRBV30,TGTGCCGGAGGGGGGGCCTCTACTTCATATGGCTACACCTTC,CAGGGASTSYGYTF
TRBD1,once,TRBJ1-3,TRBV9,TGTGCCAGCAGCGTTCGAGGGGACAGGGGGGCTGGAAACACCATATATTTT,CASSVRGDRGAGNTIYF
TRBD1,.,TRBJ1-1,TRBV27,TGTGCCAGCAGCCTATCGACAGGGACAGGGACTGAAGCTTTCTTT,CASSLSTGTGTEAFF
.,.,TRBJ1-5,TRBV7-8,TGTGCCAGCAGCCTAGTTCGGGATCAGCCCCAGCATTTT,CASSLVRDQPQHF
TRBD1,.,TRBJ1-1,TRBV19,TGTGCCAGTACCAGGACAGGGAACACTGAAGCTTTCTTT,CASTRTGNTEAFF
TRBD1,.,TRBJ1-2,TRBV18,TGTGCCAGCTCACTCGGGACAGGGGACTATGGCTACACCTTC,CASSLGTGDYGYTF
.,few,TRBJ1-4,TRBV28,TGTGCCGCAGCTTCCTCTAGCTACAGCTTCGGTGAAAAACTGTTTTTT,CAAASSSYSFGEKLFF
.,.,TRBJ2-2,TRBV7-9,TGTGCCAGCAGTTACAGGGCACGAGGCACCGGGGAGCTGTTTTTT,CASSYRARGTGELFF
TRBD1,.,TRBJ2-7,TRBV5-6,TGTGCCAGCACCCGAATGACAGGGTCGAGCTACGAGCAGTACTTC,CASTRMTGSSYEQYF
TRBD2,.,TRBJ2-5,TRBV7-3,TGTGCCAGCAGCTTCCACCCCCCGAGCACTAGCGGGGCTTCTGGGGAGACCCAGTACTTC,CASSFHPPSTSGASGETQYF
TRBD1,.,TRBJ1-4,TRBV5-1,TGCGCCAGCAGCCAGTCCGGGACAGGGGGGGAAAAACTGTTTTTT,CASSQSGTGGEKLFF
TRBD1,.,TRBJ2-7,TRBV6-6,TGTGCCAGCAGTCCTTATTCGGACAGGGGGCGAAAGAGCTCCTACGAGCAGTACTTC,CASSPYSDRGRKSSYEQYF
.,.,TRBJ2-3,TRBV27,TGTGCCGCCGCGGGACCCAGCACAGATACGCAGTATTTT,CAAAGPSTDTQYF
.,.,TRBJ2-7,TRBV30,TGTGCCTGGAGCACGACAGGCGAGGAGCAGTACTTC,CAWSTTGEEQYF
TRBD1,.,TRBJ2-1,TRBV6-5,TGTGCCAGCACCAACCGGGGACAGGGCAAAGATGAGCAGTTCTTC,CASTNRGQGKDEQFF
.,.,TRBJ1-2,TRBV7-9,TGTGCCAGCACCTTTCACACTTGGGCCTCAGAAGATGGCTACACCTTC,CASTFHTWASEDGYTF
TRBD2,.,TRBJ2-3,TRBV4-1,TGCGCCAGCAGCCAAGATCGACTAGCGGGGGGGATTACTAGCACAGATACGCAGTATTTT,CASSQDRLAGGITSTDTQYF
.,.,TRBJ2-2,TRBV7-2,TGTGCCAGCAGCTTAGGACAGTACACCGGGGAGCTGTTTTTT,CASSLGQYTGELFF
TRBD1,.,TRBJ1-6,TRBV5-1,TGCGCCAGCAGCGTGGGACAGGGAGGATCACCCCTCCACTTT,CASSVGQGGSPLHF